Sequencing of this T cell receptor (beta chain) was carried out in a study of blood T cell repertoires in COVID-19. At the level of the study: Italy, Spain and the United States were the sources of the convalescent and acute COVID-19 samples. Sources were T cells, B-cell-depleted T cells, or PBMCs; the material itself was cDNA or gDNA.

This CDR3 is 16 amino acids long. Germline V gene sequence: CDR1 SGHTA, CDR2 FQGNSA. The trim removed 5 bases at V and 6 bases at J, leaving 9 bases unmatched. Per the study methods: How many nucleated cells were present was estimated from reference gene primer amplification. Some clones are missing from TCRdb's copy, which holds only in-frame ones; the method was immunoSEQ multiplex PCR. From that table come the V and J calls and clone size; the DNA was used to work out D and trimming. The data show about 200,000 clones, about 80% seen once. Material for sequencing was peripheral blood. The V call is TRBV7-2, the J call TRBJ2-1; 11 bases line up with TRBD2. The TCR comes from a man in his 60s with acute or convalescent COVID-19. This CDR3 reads CASSPRWLAGGNEQFF. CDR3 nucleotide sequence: TGTGCCAGCAGCCCACGATGGCTAGCGGGGGGCAATGAGCAGTTCTTC.